One sample yielded the 25 T cell receptor beta chains listed below, sequenced in a study of CD8 T cells in ankylosing spondylitis. TCRdb fed the 5' RACE reads into MiXCR, producing one record per CDR3 protein. The profile covers approximately 350,000 distinct CDR3 sequences, with around 20% appearing a single time and roughly 14% taken by the ten largest. The specimen sequenced was blood, either unsorted or a sorted T cell fraction (not recorded which). The origin of the receptors is a male donor with ankylosing spondylitis or in good health (not recorded which).

This CDR3 reads CSASTGTQGYNEQFF. The CDR3 bases are TGCAGTGCTAGCACCGGGACGCAAGGGTACAATGAGCAGTTCTTC. This sequence joins TRBV20-1 and TRBJ2-1; D tentatively reads TRBD1 or TRBD2 (5 bases each). The CDR3 sequence is 15 residues long. Trimming shortened V by 3 bases and J by 4 bases, and 16 bases separated the two germline ends. Per the germline V gene, CDR1 is DFQATT and CDR2 is SNEGSKA (reference sequence).

The chain combines TRBV2 with TRBJ1-1; 9 bases are a match to TRBD1. V lost 2 bases to trimming and J lost 3 bases; unmatched junction nucleotides: 7. Germline values: CDR1 SNHLY, CDR2 FYNNEI. There are 16 residues in the CDR3. This chain's CDR3 is CASSEPYRQGDTEAFF. The DNA for the CDR3 is TGTGCCAGCAGTGAACCCTATAGACAGGGGGACACTGAAGCTTTCTTT. The variable domain in full, completed from reference TRBV2 and TRBJ1-1, reads EPEVTQTPSHQVTQMGQEVILRCVPISNHLYFYWYRQILGQKVEFLVSFYNNEISEKSEIFDDQFSVERPDGSNFTLKIRSTKLEDSAMYFCASSEPYRQGDTEAFFGQGTRLTVV.

In this sample, this clonotype turned up a few times. The chain combines TRBV12-3 or TRBV12-4 with TRBJ2-3, with TRBD1 as a possible D gene (6 bases). Trimming took 7 bases from V and 1 from J, leaving 9 bases between them. CDR3 length equals 13 residues. CDR3 sequence: CASNRVGTDTQYF. The DNA for the CDR3 is TGTGCCAGCAACAGGGTTGGCACAGATACGCAGTATTTT.

This clonotype was found once. The chain recombines TRBV11-2 with TRBJ2-7, with D tentatively TRBD1 (5 bases). Looked up from germline, CDR1 is SGHAT and CDR2 is FQNNGV. Trimming stripped 5 bases from V and 2 bases from J, with 22 bases between. The CDR3 contains 17 residues. The CDR3 DNA is TGTGCCAGCAGCCTGGGGCCATCTCACTCCCGGCCCTACGAGCAGTACTTC. Its translation is CASSLGPSHSRPYEQYF. Complete variable domain (other parts from reference TRBV11-2 and TRBJ2-7): EAGVAQSPRYKIIEKRQSVAFWCNPISGHATLYWYQQILGQGPKLLIQFQNNGVVDDSQLPKDRFSAERLKGVDSTLKIQPAKLEDSAVYLCASSLGPSHSRPYEQYFGPGTRLTVT.

This clonotype was detected a few times. The genes are TRBV20-1 and TRBJ2-3, with D tentatively TRBD1 (6 bases). Germline V CDR1 and CDR2: DFQATT, SNEGSKA (reference sequence). The V end lost 5 bases, the J end lost 4 bases, and 31 bases lay between the germline ends. The CDR3 is 19 residues long. CDR3 coding DNA: TGCAGTGCTCCCCCCTTATTGGACCCGCCCCTGGGGGCCGCAGATACGCAGTATTTT. Encoded protein: CSAPPLLDPPLGAADTQYF.

V gene TRBV12-3 or TRBV12-4 combines with J gene TRBJ2-5; 7 bases are a match to TRBD2. The CDR3 has 14 amino acids. The V and J ends lost 8 bases and 2 bases, in that order; junction bases with no gene match: 8. This CDR3 is CASGGRDYQETQYF. CDR3 sequence (DNA): TGTGCCAGCGGGGGGAGGGACTATCAAGAGACCCAGTACTTC.

This clonotype showed up just a few times. The CDR3, as DNA: TGTGCCAGCAGCTTGGGTACTCACGGAGTATATGGCTACACCTTC. Its protein product is CASSLGTHGVYGYTF. The chain has TRBV5-6 and TRBJ1-2; D gene ambiguous. The CDR3 extends over 15 amino acids. Trimming cost V 0 bases and J 5 bases, with 14 bases left between them. Germline V gives CDR1 SGHDT, CDR2 YYEEEE.

In DNA, the CDR3 is TGCGCCAGCAGTGCCGGATTTTATGGCTACACCTTC. Encoded protein: CASSAGFYGYTF. The rearrangement joins TRBV10-2 to TRBJ1-2; no clear D gene. Germline-derived CDR1 and CDR2 are WSHSY and SAAADI. Trimming stripped 4 bases from V and 5 bases from J, with 8 bases between. The CDR3 length is 12 residues.

The gene calls are TRBV7-6 and TRBJ2-6; D assignment may be TRBD1 or TRBD2 (5 bases each). The CDR3 contains 18 residues. Trimming removed 1 base from V and 0 bases from J, with 13 bases in between. Germline V lookup: CDR1 SGHVS, CDR2 FNYEAQ. The CDR3 loop reads CASSLEGTASSGANVLTF. The CDR3 coding sequence is TGTGCCAGCAGCTTAGAGGGGACGGCTAGCTCTGGGGCCAACGTCCTGACTTTC.

The J gene is TRBJ1-2, the V gene TRBV27; 8 bases agree with TRBD1. The V gene's germline CDR1 is MNHEY and CDR2 SMNVEV (reference sequence). The CDR3 has 14 residues. The V segment lost 5 bases and the J segment 9 bases; nucleotides outside the gene matches: 11. CDR3 sequence reads: CASSHRQGIGRYTF. CDR3 DNA: TGTGCCAGCAGTCACCGACAGGGGATAGGACGCTACACCTTC.

The rearrangement uses TRBV7-9 and TRBJ2-3, with D possibly being TRBD1 or TRBD2 (6 bases each). This CDR3 has 16 residues. In germline, CDR1 is SEHNR, CDR2 FQNEAQ (reference sequence). The V end lost 3 bases, the J end lost 3 bases, and 16 bases lay between the germline ends. CDR3 sequence: CASSLSGAPPTDTQYF. The CDR3 DNA reads TGTGCCAGCAGCTTGTCGGGGGCGCCTCCAACAGATACGCAGTATTTT.

This clonotype was detected only a few times. The V call is TRBV4-1, the J call TRBJ2-1; D is perhaps TRBD1 or TRBD2 (5 bases each). Germline CDR1 reads MGHRA; CDR2 reads YSYEKL. V shed 1 base and J shed 12 bases, with 10 bases lying between them. The CDR3 has 12 amino acids. The CDR3 nucleotides are TGCGCCAGCAGCCAAGGGGGGTCGGGGCAGTTCTTC. Its translation: CASSQGGSGQFF.

This clonotype came up a few times. The gene calls are TRBV9 and TRBJ2-6, with D perhaps assigned TRBD1 or TRBD2 (5 bases each). Trimming took off 5 bases at V and 1 base at J, with 10 bases between the two ends. The CDR3 is 15 residues long. The germline gives CDR1 SGDLS, CDR2 YYNGEE. Here the CDR3 DNA reads TGTGCCAGCAGTGGGACGGGGTCTGGGGCCAACGTCCTGACTTTC. Residues: CASSGTGSGANVLTF.

This clonotype was seen more than once but under ten times. The gene calls are TRBV4-1 and TRBJ2-7; 9 nucleotides match TRBD2. CDR3 size: 17 residues. The V segment lost 0 bases and the J segment 3 bases; nucleotides outside the gene matches: 9. The V gene's germline CDR1 is MGHRA and CDR2 YSYEKL. DNA for the CDR3: TGCGCCAGCAGCCAAGAAGGGGGGCTAGCGGGGTTCTACGAGCAGTACTTC. Protein product: CASSQEGGLAGFYEQYF.

The rearrangement uses TRBV3-1 and TRBJ1-2; tentative D call: TRBD1 (6 bases). The germline CDR1 and CDR2 sequences are LGHDT and YNNKEL (reference sequence). This CDR3 has 14 residues. Deletions cut 4 bases from V and 6 bases from J, with 15 bases between. CDR3: CASSPDSAGDGYTF. DNA for the CDR3: TGTGCCAGCAGCCCTGATTCGGCAGGGGATGGCTACACCTTC.

This rearrangement joins TRBV5-1 to TRBJ2-1; tentatively, D is TRBD1 (5 bases). V was clipped by 4 bases and J by 4 bases, with 12 bases between them. Looked up from germline, CDR1 is SGHRS and CDR2 is YFSETQ. This CDR3 region has 14 residues. The CDR3 reads CASSPWTNYNEQFF. CDR3 DNA: TGCGCCAGCAGCCCCTGGACAAATTACAATGAGCAGTTCTTC.

J is TRBJ2-3 and V is TRBV14, with D unresolved. This CDR3 contains 15 residues. Per germline, CDR1 SGHDN and CDR2 FVKESK. Trimming pared 6 bases from V and 2 bases from J, leaving 15 bases between. The chain's CDR3 is CASSPSWPYTDTQYF. The DNA of the CDR3 is TGTGCCAGCAGTCCCTCGTGGCCTTACACAGATACGCAGTATTTT.

V gene TRBV29-1 combines with J gene TRBJ2-5; 9 nucleotides match TRBD2. This CDR3 region has 18 residues. V gave up 6 bases and J gave up 2 bases; unmatched junction bases: 19. The V gene's germline CDR1 is SQVTM and CDR2 ANQGSEA. As DNA, the CDR3 is TGCAGCGTAACCCCCTCGGGACTAGCAGCGGTCTGGCAAGAGACCCAGTACTTC. This codes for CSVTPSGLAAVWQETQYF.

This clonotype has at least ten counts. This chain connects TRBV6-5 to TRBJ1-1; D not certain. Per the germline V gene, CDR1 is MNHEY and CDR2 is SVGAGI. The CDR3 loop spans 12 amino acids. The V and J ends lost 6 bases and 10 bases respectively, with 15 bases between them. The DNA for the CDR3 is TGTGCCAGCAGGCCCGGTGAGGGAGCAGCTTTCTTT. Its translation is CASRPGEGAAFF.

This clonotype has more than one count but fewer than ten. The CDR3 region is CASSLYEGGAQYF. The CDR3 nucleotides are TGTGCCAGCAGTTTATATGAAGGGGGCGCGCAGTATTTT. The V and J genes are TRBV28 and TRBJ2-3; 7 nucleotides match TRBD1. CDR3 size: 13 residues. Germline V lookup: CDR1 MDHEN, CDR2 SYDVKM. The junction had 5 bases not matched to a gene; V was cut back by 1 base and J by 10 bases.

This clonotype has more than one count but fewer than ten. This chain links TRBV15 with TRBJ2-3; 7 nucleotides align to TRBD1. CDR1 and CDR2 from the germline V gene are LNHNV and YYDKDF (reference sequence). There are 15 residues in the CDR3. J gave up 0 bases and V 3 bases, and 3 bases lay outside the gene matches. CDR3 in amino acids: CATSSRQGSTDTQYF. DNA of the CDR3: TGTGCCACCAGCAGTAGACAGGGAAGCACAGATACGCAGTATTTT.

This clonotype was seen a few times. The chain has TRBV4-1 and TRBJ2-7; a possible D gene is TRBD1 (6 bases). The length of the CDR3 is 14 residues. With 1 base removed from V and 3 bases from J, the gap between germline ends came to 10 bases. CDR1 and CDR2 from the germline V gene are MGHRA and YSYEKL. The CDR3 DNA follows: TGCGCCAGCAGCCAAGTCCCAGGGGACTACGAGCAGTACTTC. Encoded protein: CASSQVPGDYEQYF.

Concerning this clonotype: A much bigger clone sits one base away, suggesting this may be a read error. This chain links TRBV27 with TRBJ2-1; perhaps D is TRBD1 or TRBD2 (5 bases each). The germline V gene encodes CDR1 MNHEY and CDR2 SMNVEV (reference sequence). CDR3 length: 11 amino acids. V gave up 2 bases and J gave up 11 bases, with 7 bases separating them. The CDR3 is CASSLGGKQFF. The CDR3 DNA is TGTGCCAGCAGTTTAGGGGGTAAGCAGTTCTTC.

The V call is TRBV11-2, the J call TRBJ2-7; tentative D call: TRBD1 (6 bases). The CDR3 has 14 residues. V was shortened by 1 base and J by 3 bases, with 10 bases between the two germline ends. Germline lookup yields CDR1 SGHAT and CDR2 FQNNGV. The CDR3 nucleotides read TGTGCCAGCAGCTTAGCACAGGGCCGCTACGAGCAGTACTTC. Its translation: CASSLAQGRYEQYF.

This chain uses TRBV12-3 or TRBV12-4 with TRBJ2-6; no definite D call. This CDR3 has 15 amino acids. Between the trimmed V and J ends, which lost 4 bases and 0 bases, there was a span of 7 bases. In DNA form, the CDR3 reads TGTGCCAGCAGTTATGACACCTCTGGGGCCAACGTCCTGACTTTC. It yields the protein CASSYDTSGANVLTF.